This entry features one T cell receptor beta chain sequence. The data stem from a study of ipilimumab plus nivolumab after autologous stem cell transplantation. TCRdb's copy holds only in-frame clones and misses some; the assay was immunoSEQ multiplex PCR. Of around 23,000 clones listed, roughly 69% are singletons. The starting material was PBMCs, obtained in a trial of ipilimumab plus nivolumab as post-transplant consolidation. This sequence originates from a male donor with diffuse large B-cell lymphoma.

The CDR3 spells CASSLQSSGNTIYF. The CDR3 nucleotides read TGTGCCAGCAGCTTGCAGAGCTCTGGAAACACCATATATTTT. The rearrangement uses TRBV7-9 and TRBJ1-3, with D uncertain. The V gene lost 3 bases and the J gene lost 0 bases, with 6 bases spanning the gap. This CDR3 has 14 residues. Looked up from germline, CDR1 is SEHNR and CDR2 is FQNEAQ (reference sequence).